This TCR beta chain was identified during a study of blood T cell repertoires in COVID-19 (TCRdb year 2020). Study-level background: Samples from collaborators originated in the United States, Italy and Spain and spanned both the acute and convalescent phases of COVID-19. The samples were drawn from the first 160 participants of the ongoing ImmuneRACE study and from 1,254 subjects provided by 6 global collaborators. The repertoires were released in a freely available public database intended as a resource for research on the immune response to SARS-CoV-2. The dataset comprised deeply sampled blood TCRbeta repertoires from subjects exposed to, actively infected with, or recovered from COVID-19. Sample metadata almost always included a de-identified subject ID, COVID-19 status, age in years and sex. Where HLA class I and class II types were available, the types were taken from metadata supplied by the sample provider, not from assay-based typing. The material from the prospective study consisted of cDNA or gDNA derived from T cells, B-cell-depleted T cells, or PBMCs.

The research as a whole found: Clinical and demographic metadata were provided uncurated, with the amount varying by source and participant.

V lost 6 bases and J lost 4 bases, and the count of bases not matched to a germline gene is 6. Reading from cysteine to phenylalanine, the CDR3 counts 14 amino acids. The sequence is cut down to CDR3 DNA, 42 bases in frame from base 1. As encoded in the germline V gene, CDR1 is MRHNA while CDR2 is SNTAGT. TCRbeta CDR3 regions were amplified from genomic DNA using the immunoSEQ Assay, a bias-controlled multiplex PCR. As for the authors' bioinformatics: Within the assay, amplification of reference gene primers was used to estimate how many nucleated cells each sample contained. To quantify the absolute abundance of each unique TCRbeta CDR3 rearrangement, sequence reads were collapsed and filtered. For each sample, productive Simpson clonality was calculated as the square root of Simpson's diversity index over productive rearrangements. In its TCRdb copy, this immuneACCESS table keeps in-frame sequences only and misses some clones. Where compared with another copy, unresolved V genes explain less than half of these, and the others have no known cause. V and J calls and clone size are those listed in that table; D and trimming were worked out from the DNA. Recorded for this sample are about 350,000 clones; around 87% of them occurred a single time. The leading ten clones occupy approximately 5% of the sample.

With regard to this clone: Its antigen is not yet known. No clone much larger than this one lies a single base away; base qualities are absent.

Enrolling through a virtual design, the prospective study's participants ranged in age from roughly 18 to 100 years and lived across 20 to 30 United States geographic areas. To assign participants to cohorts, the prospective study relied on clinical history that participants themselves reported in a screening survey and a study questionnaire. Recovered participants in ImmuneRACE Cohort 3 were defined by two consecutive negative NP/OP PCR tests, clearance by a healthcare professional, or resolution of symptoms. Each participant in the prospective study had whole blood, serum and a nasopharyngeal or oropharyngeal swab collected by mobile phlebotomists. Additional blood draws and questionnaires over a 2-month period could optionally be provided by prospective study participants. Before DNA extraction, prospective study blood samples were shipped either frozen or at room temperature.

The sample taken for sequencing was PBMCs or T cells enriched from blood (not recorded which). The TCR was taken from a woman in her 30s who had recovered from COVID-19. In this chain, TRBV6-4 is recombined with TRBJ1-1; a stretch of 9 junction bases matches TRBD1. The DNA sequence is given as TGTGCCAGCAGGGATGACAGGGGGAGCACTGAAGCTTTCTTT. It codes for CASRDDRGSTEAFF.